The 10 T cell receptor beta chains below come from one sample, sequenced in a study of blood T cell repertoires in COVID-19 (dated by TCRdb to 2018 to 2020). The method was the immunoSEQ multiplex PCR assay. TCRdb took this table from immuneACCESS and kept in-frame rearrangements with V and J called. Such tables lack part of the clones; where checked against another copy, unresolved V genes explain under half of the gap, and the rest is unexplained. In this sample the table shows 210,000 or so clones, 88% of which occur a single time. Around 3.6% of the sample is in the top ten clones. Sequencing input: PBMCs or T cells enriched from blood (not recorded which). These receptors all come from a woman aged 25 to 39 who had been exposed to COVID-19.

The chain employs TRBV28 and TRBJ2-1; D not resolved. The CDR3 consists of 14 residues. Germline CDR1 and CDR2: MDHEN and SYDVKM. V lost 4 bases and J 0 bases, leaving 7 bases between the germline ends. The CDR3 region has the DNA TGTGCCAGCAGTTCCCTCCCCTCCTACAATGAGCAGTTCTTC. This translates into CASSSLPSYNEQFF.

This rearrangement joins TRBV4-1 to TRBJ1-2; D might be TRBD1 (5 bases). Per the germline V gene, CDR1 is MGHRA and CDR2 is YSYEKL. Trimming shortened V by 1 base and J by 2 bases, and 8 bases separated the two germline ends. CDR3 length equals 14 residues. The CDR3 sequence is CASSQVAGNYGYTF. CDR3 DNA sequence: TGCGCCAGCAGCCAAGTGGCAGGGAACTATGGCTACACCTTC.

Comments on this clone: The same CDR3 arises from other DNA sequences in this sample as well. This rearrangement joins TRBV10-1 to TRBJ2-7; 9 bases line up with TRBD1. The germline gives CDR1 WNHNN, CDR2 SYGVQD (reference sequence). Trimming at V came to 0 bases and at J to 2 bases, leaving 2 bases not matched to a gene. The CDR3 spans 15 residues. The CDR3 region has the DNA TGCGCCAGCAGTGAGTCGGGGGACAGGGCCTACGAGCAGTACTTC. It yields the protein CASSESGDRAYEQYF.

The chain employs TRBV28 and TRBJ2-1; 10 nucleotides match TRBD1. With 5 bases clipped from V and 9 bases from J, the junction kept 10 bases outside the gene matches. Germline V lookup: CDR1 MDHEN, CDR2 SYDVKM. This CDR3 region has 15 residues. CDR3 sequence: CASSPLAGTGAEQFF. The CDR3 DNA sequence: TGTGCCAGCAGTCCTCTCGCCGGGACAGGGGCTGAGCAGTTCTTC.

The J gene is TRBJ2-5, the V gene TRBV27; D not resolved. Trimming took 4 bases from V and 2 from J, leaving 11 bases between them. The CDR3 runs 14 residues. Germline V gene sequence: CDR1 MNHEY, CDR2 SMNVEV (reference sequence). The DNA of the CDR3 is TGTGCCAGCAGTTCGACCGGGTCACAAGAGACCCAGTACTTC. Its translation: CASSSTGSQETQYF.

The chain joins TRBV3-1 (or the pseudogene TRBV3-2) to TRBJ1-5; 8 bases line up with TRBD1. In germline, CDR1 is LGHDT, CDR2 YNNKEL (reference sequence). The CDR3 runs to 14 residues. V lost 2 bases and J lost 7; bases outside the gene matches: 4. The CDR3 loop is CASSQIGDRQPQHF. The CDR3 DNA reads as TGTGCCAGCAGCCAAATTGGGGACAGGCAGCCCCAGCATTTT.

The chain combines TRBV7-9 with TRBJ2-7; 7 bases are a match to TRBD2. The trim removed 3 bases at V and 2 bases at J, leaving 16 bases unmatched. Germline V gene data show CDR1 as SEHNR and CDR2 as FQNEAQ (reference sequence). This CDR3 contains 18 residues. CDR3: CASSFGVRVAGVTYEQYF. The CDR3 nucleotides read TGTGCCAGCAGCTTTGGGGTAAGAGTAGCGGGCGTAACCTACGAGCAGTACTTC.

This clone was observed a single time. The chain is built from TRBV15 and TRBJ2-7; TRBD1 matches 7 bases. The CDR3 has 13 amino acids. Germline V CDR1 and CDR2: LNHNV, YYDKDF (reference sequence). Losses at the gene ends were 4 bases for V and 6 bases for J; bases not matched to a gene: 6. The CDR3 DNA reads as TGTGCCACCAGCAAAGACAGGGTGTTCGAGCAGTACTTC. Protein sequence: CATSKDRVFEQYF.

V and J are TRBV28 and TRBJ2-1, with 8 nucleotides matching TRBD1. Germline V gives CDR1 MDHEN, CDR2 SYDVKM. V dropped 2 bases and J dropped 8; count of bases not matched to a gene: 8. This CDR3 spans 15 amino acids. The CDR3: CASSLGQGAPYEQFF. In DNA form, the CDR3 reads TGTGCCAGCAGTTTAGGGCAGGGGGCACCATATGAGCAGTTCTTC.

The chain recombines TRBV2 with TRBJ2-2; 8 bases agree with TRBD1. The V gene's germline CDR1 is SNHLY and CDR2 FYNNEI. The CDR3 is 15 amino acids. Trimming took 7 bases from V and 4 from J; bases not matched to a gene: 8. The CDR3 region is CASTKDRVVTGELFF. As DNA, the CDR3 is TGTGCCAGCACTAAGGACAGGGTAGTCACCGGGGAGCTGTTTTTT.